This TCR beta chain originates from a study of breast tumors, draining lymph nodes, adjacent tissues. Study findings and constraints: Findings are consistent with lymph node origin and intratumoral expansion of most tumor T cells. Tumor repertoires ranked between lymph nodes and nontumor tissue in diversity, with V and J gene preferences. Tumor T cell lymph node origin was a supported hypothesis, not proven. Luminal-like breast cancer showed significantly greater tumor-nontumor repertoire similarity than basal-like breast cancer did.

TCRdb independently ran MiXCR on the multiplex PCR reads; one entry per CDR3 protein. Of about 150,000 distinct CDR3 sequences in the sample, roughly 33% were seen once. This clonotype was counted ten times or more. Its antigen is unknown. The CDR3 extends over 15 amino acids. Germline CDR1 reads SGHTA; CDR2 reads FQGTGA. Trimming left V 6 bases short and J 6 bases short, with 15 bases between. The lymph nodes were axillary draining lymph nodes from breast cancer patients. The clonotype was recovered from a female donor with breast cancer. Some clones in this sample may be carry-over from other donors' samples. The V gene is TRBV7-3, the J gene TRBJ1-6; weak D call: TRBD1 (6 bases). Input material: axillary lymph node tissue. This chain's CDR3 is CASSPNGQPNSPLHF. In DNA, the CDR3 is TGTGCCAGCAGTCCCAATGGACAGCCTAATTCACCCCTCCACTTT.